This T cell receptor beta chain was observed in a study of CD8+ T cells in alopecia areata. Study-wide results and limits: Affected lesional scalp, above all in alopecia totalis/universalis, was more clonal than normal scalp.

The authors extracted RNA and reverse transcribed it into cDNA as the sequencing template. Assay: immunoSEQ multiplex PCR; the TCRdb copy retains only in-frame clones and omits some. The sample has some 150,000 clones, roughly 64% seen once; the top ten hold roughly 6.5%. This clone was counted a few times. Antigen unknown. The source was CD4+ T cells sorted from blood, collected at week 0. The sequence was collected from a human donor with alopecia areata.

The CDR3 nucleotides read TGTGCCACCAGCAGGGGAGACGGAGGCTCTGGGGCCAACGTCCTGACTTTC. Its protein is CATSRGDGGSGANVLTF. The J gene is TRBJ2-6, the V gene TRBV15; D possibly corresponds to TRBD2 (5 bases). The CDR3 is made up of 17 amino acids. V dropped 3 bases and J dropped 0 bases, with 12 bases sitting between them. In germline, CDR1 is LNHNV, CDR2 YYDKDF (reference sequence).